This record concerns one T cell receptor beta chain sequence. Its specificity is unknown. J gave up 1 base and V 5 bases, and 14 bases lay outside the gene matches. CDR1 is SGHAT and CDR2 is FQNNGV in the germline V gene. This CDR3 comprises 19 residues. This entry is derived from a study of cytotoxic CD8 clonotypes in ibrutinib-treated CLL. General study points: Baseline clonality exceeded age-matched healthy donors and tracked circulating CD8+ T-cell counts.

Libraries were prepared by immunoSEQ multiplex PCR; TCRdb keeps only in-frame clonotypes and omits some of them. This table has about 56,000 clones, roughly three fifths appearing once. The genes are TRBV11-2 and TRBJ2-4; 10 bases fit TRBD1. This TCR derives from a human donor with chronic lymphocytic leukemia. The sample consisted of PBMCs, taken after 24 months of ibrutinib treatment. The DNA for the CDR3 is TGTGCCAGCAGCCAACCGGGACAGGGGCGAGGGTTCGCCAAAAACATTCAGTACTTC. Its translation is CASSQPGQGRGFAKNIQYF.